This passage covers 19 T cell receptor beta chains from one sample sequenced in a study. TCRdb recomputed calls from the 5' RACE reads with MiXCR, one row per CDR3 protein. The sample contains over 50,000 distinct CDR3 sequences, approximately 25% of which appear only once. The sequenced material came from tumor-infiltrating naive CD4+ T cells sorted from the breast tumor. Subset noted: naive CD4+ T cells, CD4+CD45RA+CD25-. Source of these receptors: a female donor with breast cancer.

As DNA, the CDR3 is TGTGCCAGCAGCGTAGTACAGGGGGCCGGTGAAGCTTTCTTT. The encoded protein is CASSVVQGAGEAFF. The chain has TRBV9 and TRBJ1-1, with TRBD1 identical over 9 bases. V gave up 0 bases and J gave up 7 bases; unmatched junction bases: 4. CDR3 length equals 14 residues. CDR1 and CDR2 (germline): SGDLS, YYNGEE.

There are a few counts of this clonotype. The genes are TRBV14 and TRBJ1-1, with D possibly being TRBD1 (6 bases). V was cut by 0 bases and J by 8 bases, with 13 bases left in between. The germline V gene has CDR1 SGHDN and CDR2 FVKESK. This CDR3 is built from 14 residues. Written as DNA, the CDR3 is TGTGCCAGCAGCCAAGAAGTAACAGGGTCCGAAGCTTTCTTT. This encodes CASSQEVTGSEAFF.

The chain recombines TRBV7-9 with TRBJ1-1; D perhaps matches TRBD1 (5 bases). The V end was cut by 8 bases, the J end by 1 base, with 8 bases between. The CDR3 runs 12 residues. Germline CDR1 and CDR2: SEHNR and FQNEAQ (reference sequence). In DNA form, the CDR3 reads TGTGCCAGCCCCAGGGAGAACACTGAAGCTTTCTTT. This translates into CASPRENTEAFF.

The chain combines TRBV6-5 with TRBJ2-3, with 9 bases matching TRBD2. This CDR3 is 18 amino acids long. Germline loops: CDR1 MNHEY, CDR2 SVGAGI. The V and J ends lost 6 bases and 4 bases, in that order; junction bases with no gene match: 17. DNA of the CDR3: TGTGCCAGCAGGACTCCTAGCGGGATCATTCTCTTCCCAGATACGCAGTATTTT. This translates into CASRTPSGIILFPDTQYF.

With respect to this clonotype: The junction differs from germline at one of its ends, possibly a read error. This chain connects TRBV12-5 to TRBJ2-2, with D possibly being TRBD2 (6 bases). There are 16 residues in the CDR3. Germline V lookup: CDR1 LGHNT, CDR2 FRNRAP. This chain's CDR3 is CASGPEEGIWTGGLFF. The CDR3 DNA reads as TGTGCTAGTGGCCCCGAGGAGGGTATCTGGACCGGGGGGCTGTTTTTT. The full variable domain, its missing parts supplied by reference TRBV12-5 and TRBJ2-2, is DARVTQTPRHKVTEMGQEVTMRCQPILGHNTVFWYRQTMMQGLELLAYFRNRAPLDDSGMPKDRFSAEMPDATLATLKIQPSEPRDSAVYFCASGPEEGIWTGGLFFGEGSRLTVL.

In this sample, this clonotype turned up many times. The chain carries TRBV4-1 and TRBJ2-1; D is uncertain. This CDR3 is 14 amino acids long. V was pared by 1 base and J by 0 bases, with 4 bases between. Germline V gene lookup returns CDR1 MGHRA and CDR2 YSYEKL. The CDR3 protein is CASSQGSSYNEQFF. CDR3 coding DNA: TGCGCCAGCAGCCAAGGCAGCTCCTACAATGAGCAGTTCTTC.

This clonotype appeared a few times. Written as DNA, the CDR3 is TGTGCCACCAGCACCCGGGACAGGGTAATCGACTATGGCTACACCTTC. The encoded protein is CATSTRDRVIDYGYTF. The chain carries TRBV15 and TRBJ1-2, with TRBD1 identical over 9 bases. V gave up 4 bases and J gave up 3 bases; unmatched junction bases: 9. CDR1 is LNHNV and CDR2 is YYDKDF in the germline V gene (reference sequence). This CDR3 has 16 residues.

For this clonotype: Being one base from a much bigger clone, this may be a read error. The gene calls are TRBV5-1 and TRBJ1-1; a possible D gene is TRBD1 (5 bases). The CDR3 is made up of 15 amino acids. The germline CDR1 and CDR2 sequences are SGHRS and YFSETQ. CDR3 DNA sequence: TGCGCCAGCAGCCCAACGGGACTGGGGAACGCTGAAGCTTTCTTT. Translated: CASSPTGLGNAEAFF. The full variable domain, completed using reference TRBV5-1 and TRBJ1-1, is KAGVTQTPRYLIKTRGQQVTLSCSPISGHRSVSWYQQTPGQGLQFLFEYFSETQRNKGNFPGRFSGRQFSNSRSEMNVSTLELGDSALYLCASSPTGLGNAEAFFGQGTRLTVV.

The V and J genes are TRBV11-2 and TRBJ2-7; 10 bases line up with TRBD1. V dropped 6 bases and J dropped 6; count of bases not matched to a gene: 2. The germline CDR1 and CDR2 sequences are SGHAT and FQNNGV. The CDR3 runs to 12 residues. CDR3: CASSRDRGEQYF. The CDR3 coding sequence is TGTGCCAGCAGTCGGGACAGGGGCGAGCAGTACTTC.

This clonotype has a count of ten or more. The chain has TRBV27 and TRBJ2-3; no firm D call. The length of the CDR3 is 14 residues. Trimming removed 0 bases at V and 8 bases at J, with 12 bases between. Germline V lookup: CDR1 MNHEY, CDR2 SMNVEV (reference sequence). CDR3 in DNA: TGTGCCAGCAGTTTATCGAGTACCCCCGGTACGCAGTATTTT. This encodes CASSLSSTPGTQYF.

The rearrangement links TRBV12-3 or TRBV12-4 to TRBJ1-6; 8 bases agree with TRBD1. The CDR3 totals 14 residues. The ends lost 5 bases at V and 8 bases at J; junction bases unmatched: 5. In DNA, the CDR3 is TGTGCCAGCAGTCGGACAGGGCCGGATTCACCCCTCCACTTT. It encodes CASSRTGPDSPLHF.

This clonotype was detected only a few times. This sequence joins TRBV5-1 and TRBJ2-3; D not certain. The CDR3 contains 14 residues. Germline CDR1 and CDR2: SGHRS and YFSETQ. The V gene lost 4 bases and the J gene lost 1 base, with 10 bases spanning the gap. CDR3 sequence reads: CASSHKSRTDTQYF. The DNA of the CDR3 is TGCGCCAGCAGCCACAAGTCCCGCACAGATACGCAGTATTTT.

V is TRBV20-1 and J is TRBJ1-2, with 9 bases aligning to TRBD1. V dropped 4 bases and J dropped 7; count of bases not matched to a gene: 10. This CDR3 spans 14 amino acids. Germline V gene lookup returns CDR1 DFQATT and CDR2 SNEGSKA (reference sequence). CDR3 in amino acids: CSATQPRDRVGYTF. CDR3 nucleotide sequence: TGCAGTGCTACCCAACCCCGGGACAGGGTTGGCTACACCTTC.

On this clonotype itself: A read error may be the cause here, since a much bigger clone is one base away. V is TRBV12-2 and J is TRBJ1-2; TRBD1 was called by the table and not checked on the DNA. TRBV12-2 is reported as a pseudogene. The length of the CDR3 is 12 residues. CDR3 DNA sequence: TGTGCAAGTCACTCCCCCGGCTATGGCTACACCTTC. Its protein is CASHSPGYGYTF.

Comment on this clonotype: A much bigger clone sits one base away, suggesting this may be a read error. V gene TRBV7-2 combines with J gene TRBJ2-3; D is undetermined. This CDR3 contains 15 residues. The ends were cut back, 1 base at V and 2 bases at J, with 10 bases in the middle. The germline V gene has CDR1 SGHTA and CDR2 FQGNSA. CDR3 sequence reads: CASSLDFGNTDTQYF. DNA of the CDR3: TGTGCCAGCAGCTTAGATTTTGGGAACACAGATACGCAGTATTTT.

J is TRBJ2-7 and V is TRBV7-2, with 15 bases aligning to TRBD2. V trimming: 1 base; J trimming: 6 bases; junction bases outside the gene matches: 4. Germline CDR1 and CDR2: SGHTA and FQGNSA. This CDR3 has 16 residues. The CDR3 region has the DNA TGTGCCAGCAGCTTAGGGACTAGCGGGGGGGTTTTCGAGCAGTACTTC. This encodes CASSLGTSGGVFEQYF.

The sample holds one count of this clonotype. The DNA of the CDR3 is TGTGCCAGCAGCTCTACGGGCGGGGGGCCGACGAACACCGGGGAGCTGTTTTTT. Encoded protein: CASSSTGGGPTNTGELFF. The genes are TRBV7-2 and TRBJ2-2; 8 positions match TRBD2. Germline loops: CDR1 SGHTA, CDR2 FQGNSA. CDR3 length: 18 amino acids. Losses at the gene ends were 4 bases for V and 0 bases for J; bases not matched to a gene: 10.

This clonotype was counted a few times. The chain combines TRBV5-1 with TRBJ1-1, with D perhaps TRBD1 (6 bases). The CDR3 spans 16 residues. Between the trimmed V and J ends, which lost 0 bases and 1 base, there was a span of 13 bases. The germline V gene encodes CDR1 SGHRS and CDR2 YFSETQ. The CDR3 region is CASSLGSRTANTEAFF. DNA of the CDR3: TGCGCCAGCAGCTTGGGAAGCCGGACAGCGAACACTGAAGCTTTCTTT.

In this sample, this clonotype turned up many times. The rearrangement joins TRBV7-2 to TRBJ2-5; a weak D match, TRBD2 (6 bases). The germline V and J ends were trimmed by 1 base and 2 bases, with 11 bases remaining between them. CDR3 length: 15 amino acids. Germline CDR1 is SGHTA and CDR2 is FQGNSA. The CDR3 is CASSLVSGLQETQYF. The CDR3 coding sequence is TGTGCCAGCAGCTTAGTGTCGGGACTTCAAGAGACCCAGTACTTC.